The 7 T cell receptor beta chains given below trace back to one sample, sequenced in a study of T cells after yellow fever vaccination. TCRdb passed the 5' RACE reads through MiXCR, listing each CDR3 protein once. Here the sample spans hundreds of thousands of distinct CDR3 sequences, roughly 12% being singletons. Source: PBMCs, taken on the day of the yellow fever booster vaccination. These receptors came from a young man who received the YFV17D yellow fever vaccine.

J is TRBJ2-2 and V is TRBV6-1, with TRBD1 matching 7 bases. The CDR3 extends over 16 amino acids. The V gene end was trimmed by 6 bases and the J gene end by 1 base; junction bases not matched to a gene: 8. Per the germline V gene, CDR1 is MNHNS and CDR2 is SASEGT. This CDR3 is CASSASGTVNTGELFF. CDR3 nucleotides: TGTGCCAGCAGCGCATCCGGGACAGTGAACACCGGGGAGCTGTTTTTT.

This chain links TRBV28 with TRBJ2-3; 11 nucleotides align to TRBD2. The CDR3 extends over 15 amino acids. V shed 6 bases and J 1 base; nucleotides not matched to a gene: 3. CDR1 and CDR2 from the germline V gene are MDHEN and SYDVKM. Here the CDR3 reads CASREGLAGTDTQYF. The CDR3 DNA follows: TGTGCCAGCAGGGAGGGACTAGCGGGCACAGATACGCAGTATTTT.

This clonotype was seen only a few times. This chain uses TRBV28 with TRBJ1-2, with D perhaps TRBD1 (6 bases). Trimming shortened V by 7 bases and J by 4 bases, and 16 bases separated the two germline ends. The length of the CDR3 is 14 residues. Germline V lookup: CDR1 MDHEN, CDR2 SYDVKM. The CDR3 reads CASIHPAGAYGYTF. The CDR3 DNA follows: TGTGCCAGCATCCACCCAGCAGGGGCCTATGGCTACACCTTC.

This clonotype showed up just a few times. The V gene is TRBV20-1, the J gene TRBJ1-2; no clear D. The V gene's germline CDR1 is DFQATT and CDR2 SNEGSKA (reference sequence). V was shortened by 5 bases and J by 8 bases, with 12 bases between the two germline ends. This CDR3 has 11 residues. The CDR3 sequence is CSAPRDRGYTF. The CDR3 region has the DNA TGCAGTGCTCCTCGAGACCGAGGCTACACCTTC.

The J gene is TRBJ1-4, the V gene TRBV7-2; D may be TRBD1 (5 bases). Germline-derived CDR1 and CDR2 are SGHTA and FQGNSA. Trimming cost V 3 bases and J 5 bases, with 10 bases left between them. The CDR3 runs to 14 residues. As DNA, the CDR3 is TGTGCCAGCAGCTTCACAGGCGACAATGAAAAACTGTTTTTT. It translates to CASSFTGDNEKLFF.

This chain joins TRBV9 and TRBJ2-2; 11 bases line up with TRBD1. From germline, CDR1 is SGDLS and CDR2 YYNGEE. The CDR3 extends over 15 amino acids. Germline trimming cut 5 bases from V and 3 bases from J; bases unmatched to any gene: 3. The CDR3: CASRGTGGDTGELFF. DNA for the CDR3: TGTGCCAGCAGGGGGACAGGGGGTGACACCGGGGAGCTGTTTTTT.

The rearrangement links TRBV11-2 to TRBJ2-4; the D gene is possibly TRBD2 (7 bases). Looked up from germline, CDR1 is SGHAT and CDR2 is FQNNGV. The CDR3 spans 18 residues. Trimming shortened V by 7 bases and J by 8 bases, and 30 bases separated the two germline ends. As DNA, the CDR3 is TGTGCCAGCACCTCCGGGGGGCTAGCGCTACTAGGGAGGGACATTCAGTACTTC. Translating it yields CASTSGGLALLGRDIQYF.